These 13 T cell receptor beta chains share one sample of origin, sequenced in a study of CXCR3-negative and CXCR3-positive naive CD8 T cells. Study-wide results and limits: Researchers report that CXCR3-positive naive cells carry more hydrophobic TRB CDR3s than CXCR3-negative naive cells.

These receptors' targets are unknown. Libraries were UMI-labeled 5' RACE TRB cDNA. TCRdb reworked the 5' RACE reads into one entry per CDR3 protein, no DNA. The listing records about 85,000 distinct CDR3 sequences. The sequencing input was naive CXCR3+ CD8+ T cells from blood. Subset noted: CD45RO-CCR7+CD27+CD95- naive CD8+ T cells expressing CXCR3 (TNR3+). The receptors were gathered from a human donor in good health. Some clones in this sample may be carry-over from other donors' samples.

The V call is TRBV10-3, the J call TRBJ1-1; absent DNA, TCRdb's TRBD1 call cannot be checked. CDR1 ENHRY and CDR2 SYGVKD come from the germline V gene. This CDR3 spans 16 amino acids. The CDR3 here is CATREDSISMNTEAFF.

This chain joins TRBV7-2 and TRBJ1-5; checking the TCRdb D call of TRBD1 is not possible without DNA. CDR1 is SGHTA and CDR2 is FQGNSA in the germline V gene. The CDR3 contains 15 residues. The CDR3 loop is CASSGDSYSNQPQHF.

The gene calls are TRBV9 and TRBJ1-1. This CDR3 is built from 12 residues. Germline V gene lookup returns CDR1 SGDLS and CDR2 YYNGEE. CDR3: CASSAGETEAFF.

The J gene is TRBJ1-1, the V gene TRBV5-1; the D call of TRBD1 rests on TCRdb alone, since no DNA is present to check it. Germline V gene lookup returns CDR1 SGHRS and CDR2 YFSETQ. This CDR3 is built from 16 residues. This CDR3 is CASSLPKDRANTEAFF.

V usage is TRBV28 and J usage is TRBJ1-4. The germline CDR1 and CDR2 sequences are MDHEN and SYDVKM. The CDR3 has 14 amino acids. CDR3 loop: CASKIQRYNEKLFF.

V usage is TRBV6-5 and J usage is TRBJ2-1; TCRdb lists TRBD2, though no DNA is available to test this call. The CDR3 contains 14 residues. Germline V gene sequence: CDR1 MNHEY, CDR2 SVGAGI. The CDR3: CASSLDYTYNEQFF.

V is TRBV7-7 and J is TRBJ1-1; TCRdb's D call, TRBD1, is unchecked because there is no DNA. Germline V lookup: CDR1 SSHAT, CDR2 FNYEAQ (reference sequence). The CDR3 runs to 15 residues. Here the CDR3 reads CASSPPPEGNTEAFF.

The CDR3 region is CASSVDSDTQYF. The chain carries TRBV9 and TRBJ2-3. The germline V gene encodes CDR1 SGDLS and CDR2 YYNGEE. The CDR3 has 12 residues.

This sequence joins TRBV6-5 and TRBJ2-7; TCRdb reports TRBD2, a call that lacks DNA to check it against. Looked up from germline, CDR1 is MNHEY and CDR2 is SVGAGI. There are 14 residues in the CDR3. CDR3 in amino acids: CASSHSSGLGEQYF.

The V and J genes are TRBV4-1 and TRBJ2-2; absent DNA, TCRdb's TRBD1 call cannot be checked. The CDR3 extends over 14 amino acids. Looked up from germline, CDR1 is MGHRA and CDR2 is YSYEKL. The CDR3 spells CASKGGANTGELFF.

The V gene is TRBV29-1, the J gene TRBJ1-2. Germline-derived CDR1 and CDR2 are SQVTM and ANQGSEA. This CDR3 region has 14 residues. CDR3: CSVEDLWGRGGYTF.

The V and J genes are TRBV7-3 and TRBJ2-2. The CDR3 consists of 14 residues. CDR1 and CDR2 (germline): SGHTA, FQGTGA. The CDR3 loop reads CASSLSPNTGELFF.

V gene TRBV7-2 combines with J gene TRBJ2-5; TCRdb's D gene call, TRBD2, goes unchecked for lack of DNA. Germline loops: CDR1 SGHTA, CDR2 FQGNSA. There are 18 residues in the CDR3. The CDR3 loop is CASSLVAVAGVYQETQYF.